This entry features one TCR beta chain sequence. Its cognate antigen is unknown. The sample originates from a study of T-cell reconstitution after alpha-beta-depleted transplantation in children. Findings and caveats of the study: Fresh T-cell production supplied most of the T-cell counts and diversity seen one year after transplant.

Preparation of the TCRbeta library was carried out with unique molecular identifiers. TCRdb passed the PCR reads through MiXCR, listing each CDR3 protein once. The table has 900,000 or so distinct CDR3 sequences, roughly 16% seen once. Trimming shortened V by 4 bases and J by 2 bases, and 18 bases separated the two germline ends. The CDR3 is 16 amino acids. The germline gives CDR1 MGHRA, CDR2 YSYEKL. The sequencing here drew on PBMCs, mostly from graft donor cells, taken 360 days after TCRalphabeta/CD19-depleted stem cell transplant. The TCR sequence derives from a male patient younger than 18 who had a stem cell transplant for acute lymphoblastic leukemia, so the T cells may come from the graft donor. The rearrangement uses TRBV4-1 and TRBJ2-7, with D hard to call. The CDR3 DNA reads as TGCGCCAGCAGCCCTTGGGGTAGGGCAAGAACCTACGAGCAGTACTTC. Amino acid sequence: CASSPWGRARTYEQYF.